The TCR beta chain described here comes from a study of tumor-infiltrating lymphocytes in primary liver carcinoma. On this clonotype: Its antigen remains unidentified. The CDR3 end shows no conserved phenylalanine or tryptophan, and so a read error is likely. It is unclear where the CDR3 begins or ends on the DNA, so no DNA is shown, and the CDR3 is as TCRdb lists it.

Whole-study results and caveats: The study used bulk unsorted samples and so did not compare CD4+ and CD8+ repertoires. Relative to tumor region pairs, the tumor-adjacent and tumor-blood pairs showed overlap that was lower. Relative to blood, tumors carried a significantly larger fraction of the repertoire in their top 250 clones (p = 0.039).

Unsorted whole blood supplied the blood RNA, and germline DNA was isolated too. Chronic HBV infection, which was untreated, was present in the patients. A primer in the constant region served to generate TCR beta cDNA from roughly 520 ng of total RNA. Libraries covering TCR beta were generated through three nested multiplex PCR rounds (using a slightly modified ARM-PCR). Each of the first two PCR rounds ran roughly 10 cycles with TRBV1-TRBV30 forward and C-beta reverse primers. TCRdb re-analysed the multiplex PCR reads in MiXCR, keeping a single row per CDR3 protein. The top ten hold 6% to 8.5% of the sample, which has about 200,000 distinct CDR3 sequences, roughly two thirds seen once. The CDR3 comprises 14 residues, both ends counted.

The rearrangement links TRBV12-3 or TRBV12-4 to TRBJ2-2. Input material: peripheral blood. This clonotype originated in an older woman with primary liver carcinoma and hepatitis B virus infection. The CDR3 loop is CASSFGQPTGELCS.